This T cell receptor (beta chain) emerged from a study of PD-L1 blockade in urothelial cancer. Study overall: Analyzed time points were 3 weeks (second dose) and 6 weeks after therapy began.

Metastatic or locally advanced urothelial carcinoma was present in the patients. The V gene lost 10 bases and the J gene lost 1 base, with 13 bases spanning the gap. CDR1 and CDR2 from the germline V gene are MNHNY and SVGAGI (reference sequence). This CDR3 is built from 14 residues. Clones were read by immunoSEQ multiplex PCR, and TCRdb kept only the in-frame ones, dropping some. The data contain 50,000 or so clones, approximately 87% of them singletons. The TCR was taken from a man in his forties with urothelial cancer. The rearrangement uses TRBV6-6 and TRBJ1-4; perhaps TRBD1 as D (6 bases). The sequencing used PBMCs, collected around atezolizumab (anti-PD-L1) treatment. CDR3 sequence (DNA): TGTGCCACCGCCGCCAGGGGAACTAATGAAAAACTGTTTTTT. Protein: CATAARGTNEKLFF.